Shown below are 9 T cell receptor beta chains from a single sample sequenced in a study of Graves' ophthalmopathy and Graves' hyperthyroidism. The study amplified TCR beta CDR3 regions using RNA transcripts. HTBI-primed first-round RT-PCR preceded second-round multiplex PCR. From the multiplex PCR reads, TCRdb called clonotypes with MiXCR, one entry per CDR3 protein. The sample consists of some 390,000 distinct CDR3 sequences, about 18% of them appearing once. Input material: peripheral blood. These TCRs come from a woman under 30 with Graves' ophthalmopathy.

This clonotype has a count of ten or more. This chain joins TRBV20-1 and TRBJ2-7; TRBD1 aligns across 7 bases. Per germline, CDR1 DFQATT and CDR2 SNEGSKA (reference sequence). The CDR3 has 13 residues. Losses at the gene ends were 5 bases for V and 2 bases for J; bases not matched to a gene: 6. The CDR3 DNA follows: TGCAGTGCTCCCCGGGACAGCGCCTACGAGCAGTACTTC. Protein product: CSAPRDSAYEQYF.

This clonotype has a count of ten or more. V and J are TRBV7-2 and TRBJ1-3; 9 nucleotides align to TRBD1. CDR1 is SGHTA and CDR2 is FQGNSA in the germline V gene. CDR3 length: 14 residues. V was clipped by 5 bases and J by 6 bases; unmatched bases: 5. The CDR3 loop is CASSRRQGENTIYF. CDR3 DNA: TGTGCCAGCAGCAGAAGACAGGGGGAAAACACCATATATTTT. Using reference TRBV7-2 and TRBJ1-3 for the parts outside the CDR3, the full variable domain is GAGVSQSPSNKVTEKGKDVELRCDPISGHTALYWYRQSLGQGLEFLIYFQGNSAPDKSGLPSDRFSAERTGGSVSTLTIQRTQQEDSAVYLCASSRRQGENTIYFGEGSWLTVV.

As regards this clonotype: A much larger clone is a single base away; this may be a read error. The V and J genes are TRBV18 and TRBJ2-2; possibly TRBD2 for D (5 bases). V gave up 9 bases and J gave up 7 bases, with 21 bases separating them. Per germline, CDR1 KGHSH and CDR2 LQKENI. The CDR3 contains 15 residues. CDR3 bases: TGTGCCAGTCCCCGGGGAAGAGGGCTCGACGGGGAGCTGTTTTTT. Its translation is CASPRGRGLDGELFF.

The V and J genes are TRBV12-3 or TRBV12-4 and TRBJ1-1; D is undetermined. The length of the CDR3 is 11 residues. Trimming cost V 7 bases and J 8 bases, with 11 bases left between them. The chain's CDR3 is CASTPGKEAFF. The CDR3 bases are TGTGCCAGCACCCCGGGGAAGGAAGCTTTCTTT.

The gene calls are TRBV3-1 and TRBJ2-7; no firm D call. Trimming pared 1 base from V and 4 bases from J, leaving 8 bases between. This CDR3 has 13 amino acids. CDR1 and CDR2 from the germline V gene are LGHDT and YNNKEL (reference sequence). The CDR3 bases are TGTGCCAGCAGCCAAGTGCTCGGGTACGAGCAGTACTTC. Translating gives CASSQVLGYEQYF.

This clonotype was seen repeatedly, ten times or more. This CDR3 is CASRGASGTYEQYF. The CDR3 bases are TGTGCCAGCAGGGGGGCTAGCGGAACCTACGAGCAGTACTTC. The V gene is TRBV7-9, the J gene TRBJ2-7, with D perhaps matching TRBD2 (7 bases). The V end lost 6 bases, the J end lost 2 bases, and 14 bases lay between the germline ends. Germline V lookup: CDR1 SEHNR, CDR2 FQNEAQ (reference sequence). The CDR3 runs to 14 residues. Together with reference TRBV7-9 and TRBJ2-7, the CDR3 gives the full variable domain: DTGVSQNPRHKITKRGQNVTFRCDPISEHNRLYWYRQTLGQGPEFLTYFQNEAQLEKSRLLSDRFSAERPKGSFSTLEIQRTEQGDSAMYLCASRGASGTYEQYFGPGTRLTVT.

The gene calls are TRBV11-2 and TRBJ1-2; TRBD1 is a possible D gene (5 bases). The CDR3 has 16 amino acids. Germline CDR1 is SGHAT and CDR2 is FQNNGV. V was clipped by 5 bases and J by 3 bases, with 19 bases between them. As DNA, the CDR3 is TGTGCCAGCAGCCCCCCCCCAGGGCAGAGCTACTATGGCTACACCTTC. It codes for CASSPPPGQSYYGYTF.

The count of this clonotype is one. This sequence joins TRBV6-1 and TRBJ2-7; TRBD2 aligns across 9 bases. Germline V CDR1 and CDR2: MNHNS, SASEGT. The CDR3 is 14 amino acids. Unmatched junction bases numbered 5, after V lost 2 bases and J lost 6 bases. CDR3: CASSEQTSGREQYF. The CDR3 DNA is TGTGCCAGCAGTGAACAGACTAGCGGCCGCGAGCAGTACTTC.

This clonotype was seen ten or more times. Written as DNA, the CDR3 is TGTGCCAGCAGTCGGACAGGGGCGAGGGCCTACGAGCAGTACTTC. It encodes CASSRTGARAYEQYF. The chain recombines TRBV27 with TRBJ2-7; 9 bases agree with TRBD1. With 5 bases clipped from V and 2 bases from J, the junction kept 7 bases outside the gene matches. The germline gives CDR1 MNHEY, CDR2 SMNVEV (reference sequence). The CDR3 contains 15 residues.